Presented here are 14 T cell receptor beta chains from one specimen sequenced in a study of T cells after yellow fever vaccination. TCRdb used MiXCR to reprocess the 5' RACE reads, holding one entry per CDR3 protein. Altogether 55,000 to 70,000 distinct CDR3 sequences are present, just over 6.5% being singletons, with the ten largest covering about 40%. Sequences were derived from CD8+ T cells sorted from PBMCs, sampled 35 to 50 days after the first yellow fever vaccination. These receptor sequences come from a man younger than 35 who received the YFV17D yellow fever vaccine.

This clonotype was seen at least ten times. This chain links TRBV5-6 with TRBJ1-2, with 9 bases identical to TRBD1. V was pared by 0 bases and J by 8 bases, with 5 bases of the junction left unmatched. This CDR3 has 14 residues. Germline CDR1 is SGHDT and CDR2 is YYEEEE. Here the CDR3 reads CASSLAGTGYGYTF. The DNA for the CDR3 is TGTGCCAGCAGCTTGGCCGGGACAGGGTACGGCTACACCTTC.

V is TRBV10-3 and J is TRBJ1-2, with 7 bases identical to TRBD1. The junction had 19 bases not matched to a gene; V was cut back by 3 bases and J by 6 bases. CDR1 ENHRY and CDR2 SYGVKD come from the germline V gene. The CDR3 loop spans 18 amino acids. In nucleotides, the CDR3 is TGTGCCATCAGTGAAATAGCGATGGGGGACAGAGGAGAGAATGGCTACACCTTC. Its translation: CAISEIAMGDRGENGYTF.

The table lists this clonotype with many counts. The CDR3 DNA reads as TGTGCCAGCAGCGTGGTAGCGGGGAGCACAGATACGCAGTATTTT. Translating it yields CASSVVAGSTDTQYF. J is TRBJ2-3 and V is TRBV9, with 8 nucleotides matching TRBD2. The CDR3 loop spans 15 amino acids. The V and J ends lost 2 bases and 0 bases, in that order; junction bases with no gene match: 2. Germline loops: CDR1 SGDLS, CDR2 YYNGEE.

This clonotype came up many times. This chain connects TRBV7-8 to TRBJ2-2; D not certain. The CDR3 is 15 amino acids. Germline assignment: CDR1 SGHVS and CDR2 FQNEAQ. The V end lost 1 base, the J end lost 2 bases, and 8 bases lay between the germline ends. In DNA, the CDR3 is TGTGCCAGCAGCTTAGGACGCACCAACACCGGGGAGCTGTTTTTT. As protein: CASSLGRTNTGELFF.

This clonotype was recorded at least ten times. V usage is TRBV19 and J usage is TRBJ1-2; D unclear. This CDR3 contains 13 residues. Germline CDR1 and CDR2: LNHDA and SQIVND (reference sequence). V lost 7 bases and J lost 2, with 11 bases in between. CDR3 sequence: CASKSWQNYGYTF. DNA of the CDR3: TGTGCCAGTAAATCCTGGCAGAACTATGGCTACACCTTC.

This clonotype showed up just a few times. The J gene is TRBJ1-6, the V gene TRBV20-1; 7 bases align to TRBD1. J lost 6 bases, V lost 4 bases, and 6 bases had no gene match. The CDR3 is 14 residues long. Germline CDR1 and CDR2: DFQATT and SNEGSKA (reference sequence). This CDR3 reads CSATQGGGNSPLHF. The CDR3 DNA is TGCAGTGCTACGCAGGGGGGCGGTAATTCACCCCTCCACTTT.

The chain is built from TRBV6-5 and TRBJ1-2; D gene ambiguous. Between the trimmed V and J ends, which lost 3 bases and 7 bases, there was a span of 12 bases. This CDR3 contains 13 residues. The germline CDR1 and CDR2 sequences are MNHEY and SVGAGI. The CDR3 sequence: CASSYFGGAGYTF. The CDR3 DNA sequence: TGTGCCAGCAGTTATTTTGGAGGCGCTGGCTACACCTTC.

This clonotype came up many times. This chain uses TRBV5-1 with TRBJ2-3; 10 bases line up with TRBD1. The CDR3 loop spans 16 amino acids. Germline lookup yields CDR1 SGHRS and CDR2 YFSETQ. Trimming removed 3 bases from V and 5 bases from J; junction bases left unmatched: 9. CDR3 loop: CASSSPGQGVLDTQYF. Here the CDR3 DNA reads TGCGCCAGCAGCTCCCCCGGACAGGGGGTGTTAGATACGCAGTATTTT.

This clonotype has ten or more counts. The chain joins TRBV12-3 or TRBV12-4 to TRBJ2-3; the match to TRBD2 covers 9 bases. The V gene end was trimmed by 7 bases and the J gene end by 6 bases; junction bases not matched to a gene: 11. The CDR3 is 15 amino acids. The CDR3 is CASMLAGAPPDTQYF. The CDR3 bases are TGTGCCAGCATGTTAGCGGGGGCCCCTCCCGATACGCAGTATTTT.

This clonotype was counted many times. The V call is TRBV5-6, the J call TRBJ2-1; 12 bases map to TRBD1. This CDR3 spans 15 amino acids. The germline gives CDR1 SGHDT, CDR2 YYEEEE. Unmatched junction bases numbered 2, after V lost 4 bases and J lost 3 bases. CDR3 protein: CASSGTGGIYNEQFF. CDR3 DNA sequence: TGTGCCAGCAGCGGGACAGGGGGCATCTACAATGAGCAGTTCTTC.

At least ten counts were recorded for this clonotype. The chain is built from TRBV18 and TRBJ2-2; D is possibly TRBD1 or TRBD2 (5 bases each). The CDR3 runs 15 residues. Deletions cut 3 bases from V and 5 bases from J, with 13 bases between. Germline values: CDR1 KGHSH, CDR2 LQKENI. The CDR3 DNA reads TGTGCCAGCTCACCCTCCGGGACGGTAACCGGGGAGCTGTTTTTT. Residues: CASSPSGTVTGELFF.

This clonotype has at least ten counts. The rearrangement uses TRBV3-1 and TRBJ2-1, with 9 bases matching TRBD2. The V gene end was trimmed by 4 bases and the J gene end by 8 bases; junction bases not matched to a gene: 6. The V gene's germline CDR1 is LGHDT and CDR2 YNNKEL (reference sequence). CDR3 length: 14 amino acids. The CDR3 nucleotides read TGTGCCAGCAGCCCACTAGCGGGTGGAGATGAGCAGTTCTTC. As protein: CASSPLAGGDEQFF.

In this sample, this clonotype turned up many times. V usage is TRBV2 and J usage is TRBJ2-1; TRBD2 matches 11 bases. CDR1 and CDR2 (germline): SNHLY, FYNNEI. The CDR3 spans 15 residues. Trimming took 8 bases from V and 4 from J; bases not matched to a gene: 7. The CDR3 nucleotides read TGTGCCAGCCGGCTAGCGGGGGGACTATACAATGAGCAGTTCTTC. This gives the protein CASRLAGGLYNEQFF.

This clonotype was recorded many times. This chain links TRBV11-2 with TRBJ2-1; weak D call: TRBD2 (7 bases). Germline lookup yields CDR1 SGHAT and CDR2 FQNNGV. The CDR3 is 15 residues long. V lost 1 base and J lost 2, with 9 bases in between. This chain's CDR3 is CASSLGGGPYNEQFF. The CDR3 nucleotides read TGTGCCAGCAGCTTAGGGGGGGGGCCCTACAATGAGCAGTTCTTC.